One T cell receptor (beta chain) is described in this entry. Germline lookup yields CDR1 LNHNV and CDR2 YYDKDF (reference sequence). V was pared by 1 base and J by 3 bases, with 4 bases of the junction left unmatched. This CDR3 has 15 amino acids. This specimen comes from a study of blood T cell repertoires in COVID-19. Method: immunoSEQ multiplex PCR; TCRdb's copy keeps in-frame clones and lacks some. The repertoire holds roughly 220,000 clones, with 85% to 90% as singletons. Sequenced material: PBMCs or T cells enriched from blood (not recorded which). The source of this sequence is a woman between 45 and 60 years old with acute COVID-19. The rearrangement links TRBV15 to TRBJ2-7; the match to TRBD2 covers 9 bases. The CDR3 spells CATSRAGGRDYEQYF. The DNA for the CDR3 is TGTGCCACCAGCAGAGCGGGCGGGAGGGACTACGAGCAGTACTTC.